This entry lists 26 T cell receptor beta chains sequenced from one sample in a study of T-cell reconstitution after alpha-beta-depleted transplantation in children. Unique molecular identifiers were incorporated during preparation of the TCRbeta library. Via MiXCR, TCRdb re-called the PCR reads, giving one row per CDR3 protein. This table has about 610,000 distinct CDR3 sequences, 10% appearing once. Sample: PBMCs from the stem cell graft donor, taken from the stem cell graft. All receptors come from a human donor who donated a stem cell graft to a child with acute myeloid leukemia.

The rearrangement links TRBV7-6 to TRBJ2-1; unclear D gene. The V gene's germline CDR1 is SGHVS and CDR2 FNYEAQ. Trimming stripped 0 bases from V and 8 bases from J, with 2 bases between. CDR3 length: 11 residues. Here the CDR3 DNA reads TGTGCCAGCAGCTTAGCGGATGAGCAGTTCTTC. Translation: CASSLADEQFF.

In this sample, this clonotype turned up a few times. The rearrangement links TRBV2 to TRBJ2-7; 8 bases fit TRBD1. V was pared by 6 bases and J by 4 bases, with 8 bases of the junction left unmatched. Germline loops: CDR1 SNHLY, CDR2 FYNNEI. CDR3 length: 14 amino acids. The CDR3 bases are TGTGCCAGCAGGCCCCGGGACAGGTATTACGAGCAGTACTTC. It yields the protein CASRPRDRYYEQYF.

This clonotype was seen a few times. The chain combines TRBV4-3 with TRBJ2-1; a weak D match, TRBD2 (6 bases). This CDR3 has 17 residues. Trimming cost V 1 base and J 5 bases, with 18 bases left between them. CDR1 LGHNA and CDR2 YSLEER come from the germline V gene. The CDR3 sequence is CASSQGYPGEVNNEQFF. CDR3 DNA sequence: TGCGCCAGCAGCCAAGGGTACCCGGGAGAGGTCAACAATGAGCAGTTCTTC.

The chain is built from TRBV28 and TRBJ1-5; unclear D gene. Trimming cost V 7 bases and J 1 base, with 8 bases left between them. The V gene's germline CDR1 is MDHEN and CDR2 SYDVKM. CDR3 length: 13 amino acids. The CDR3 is CASTSVSNQPQHF. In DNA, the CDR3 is TGTGCCAGCACGTCGGTGAGCAATCAGCCCCAGCATTTT.

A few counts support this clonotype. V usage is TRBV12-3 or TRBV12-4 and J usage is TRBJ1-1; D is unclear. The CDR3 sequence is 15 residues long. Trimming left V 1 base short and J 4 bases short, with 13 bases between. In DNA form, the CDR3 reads TGTGCCAGCAGTTTAGGAGGGCAGGTCATCACTGAAGCTTTCTTT. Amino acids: CASSLGGQVITEAFF.

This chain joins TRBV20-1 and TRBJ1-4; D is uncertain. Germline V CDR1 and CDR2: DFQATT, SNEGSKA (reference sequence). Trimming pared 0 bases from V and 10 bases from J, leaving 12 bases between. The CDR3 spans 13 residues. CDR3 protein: CSARDTTDGKLFF. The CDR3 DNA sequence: TGCAGTGCTAGAGATACGACGGACGGAAAACTGTTTTTT.

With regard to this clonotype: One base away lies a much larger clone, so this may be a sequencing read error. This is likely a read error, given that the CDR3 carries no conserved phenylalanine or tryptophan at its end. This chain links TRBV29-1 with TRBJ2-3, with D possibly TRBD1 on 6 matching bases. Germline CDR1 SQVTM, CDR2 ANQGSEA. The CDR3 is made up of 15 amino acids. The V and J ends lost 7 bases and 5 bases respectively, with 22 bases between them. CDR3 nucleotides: TGCAGCGCCTACTCGGGCAGGGGCCACCAAGATACGCAGTATTCT. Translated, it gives CSAYSGRGHQDTQYS.

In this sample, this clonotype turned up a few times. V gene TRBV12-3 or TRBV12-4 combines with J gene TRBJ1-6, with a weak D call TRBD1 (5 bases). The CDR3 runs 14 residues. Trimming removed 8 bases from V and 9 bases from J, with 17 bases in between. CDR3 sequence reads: CASRRGLGSSPLHF. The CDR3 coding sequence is TGTGCCAGCCGTAGGGGCTTGGGCAGTTCACCCCTCCACTTT.

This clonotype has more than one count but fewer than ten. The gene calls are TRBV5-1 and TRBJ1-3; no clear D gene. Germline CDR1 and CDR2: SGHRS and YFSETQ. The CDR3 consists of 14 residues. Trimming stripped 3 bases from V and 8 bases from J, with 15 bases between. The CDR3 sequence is CASSSNTVSDTIYF. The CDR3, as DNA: TGCGCCAGCAGCTCGAATACAGTCTCGGACACCATATATTTT.

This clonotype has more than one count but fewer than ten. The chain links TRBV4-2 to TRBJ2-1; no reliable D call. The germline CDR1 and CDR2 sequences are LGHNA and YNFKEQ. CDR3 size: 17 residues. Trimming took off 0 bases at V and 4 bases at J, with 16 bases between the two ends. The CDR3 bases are TGTGCCAGCAGCCAAGAGGGCCCAGCCCGACTTTACAATGAGCAGTTCTTC. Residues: CASSQEGPARLYNEQFF.

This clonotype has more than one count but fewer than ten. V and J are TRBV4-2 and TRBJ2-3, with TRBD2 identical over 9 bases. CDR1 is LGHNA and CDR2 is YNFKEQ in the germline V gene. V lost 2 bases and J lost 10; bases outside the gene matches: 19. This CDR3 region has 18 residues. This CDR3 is CASSQLRGGGGEGDAQYF. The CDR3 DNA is TGTGCCAGCAGCCAACTACGAGGCGGGGGGGGGGAAGGGGATGCGCAGTATTTT.

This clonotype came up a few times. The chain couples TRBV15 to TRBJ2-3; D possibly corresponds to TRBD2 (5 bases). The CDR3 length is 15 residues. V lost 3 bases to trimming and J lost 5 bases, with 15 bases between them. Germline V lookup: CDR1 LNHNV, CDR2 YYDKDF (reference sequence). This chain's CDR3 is CATSSGGAWEDTQYF. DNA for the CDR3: TGTGCCACCAGCAGCGGAGGAGCCTGGGAAGATACGCAGTATTTT.

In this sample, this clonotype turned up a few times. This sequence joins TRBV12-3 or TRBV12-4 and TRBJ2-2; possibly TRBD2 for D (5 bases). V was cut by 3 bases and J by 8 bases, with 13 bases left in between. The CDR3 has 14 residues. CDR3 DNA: TGTGCCAGCAGTTTCCAACTAGGGAAAGGGGAGCTGTTTTTT. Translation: CASSFQLGKGELFF.

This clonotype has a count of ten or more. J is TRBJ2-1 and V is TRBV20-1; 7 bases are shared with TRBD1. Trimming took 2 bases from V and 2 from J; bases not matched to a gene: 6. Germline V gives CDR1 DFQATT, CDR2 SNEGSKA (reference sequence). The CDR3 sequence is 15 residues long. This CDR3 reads CSARSYRGTYNEQFF. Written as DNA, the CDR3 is TGCAGTGCTAGATCTTACAGGGGAACCTACAATGAGCAGTTCTTC.

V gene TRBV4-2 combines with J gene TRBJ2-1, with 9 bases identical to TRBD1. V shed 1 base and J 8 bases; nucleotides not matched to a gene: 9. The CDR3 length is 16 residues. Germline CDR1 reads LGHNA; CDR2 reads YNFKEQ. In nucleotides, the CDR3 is TGTGCCAGCAGCCAAGTCGGGACAGGGACGTGGGATGAGCAGTTCTTC. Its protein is CASSQVGTGTWDEQFF.

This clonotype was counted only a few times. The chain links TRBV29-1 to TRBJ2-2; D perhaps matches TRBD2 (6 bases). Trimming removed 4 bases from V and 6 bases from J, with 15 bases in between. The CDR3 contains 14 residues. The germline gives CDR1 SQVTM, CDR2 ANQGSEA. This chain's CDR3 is CSVGGGIKSGELFF. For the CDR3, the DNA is TGCAGCGTTGGCGGAGGGATAAAGTCCGGGGAGCTGTTTTTT.

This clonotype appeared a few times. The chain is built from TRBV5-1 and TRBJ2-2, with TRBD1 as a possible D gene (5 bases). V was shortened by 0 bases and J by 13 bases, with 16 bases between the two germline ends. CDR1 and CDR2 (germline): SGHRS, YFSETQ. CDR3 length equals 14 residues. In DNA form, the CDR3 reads TGCGCCAGCAGCTTGGCTGCAGGATCAAGGGGGCTGTTTTTT. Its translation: CASSLAAGSRGLFF. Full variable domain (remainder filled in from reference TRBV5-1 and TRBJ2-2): KAGVTQTPRYLIKTRGQQVTLSCSPISGHRSVSWYQQTPGQGLQFLFEYFSETQRNKGNFPGRFSGRQFSNSRSEMNVSTLELGDSALYLCASSLAAGSRGLFFGEGSRLTVL.

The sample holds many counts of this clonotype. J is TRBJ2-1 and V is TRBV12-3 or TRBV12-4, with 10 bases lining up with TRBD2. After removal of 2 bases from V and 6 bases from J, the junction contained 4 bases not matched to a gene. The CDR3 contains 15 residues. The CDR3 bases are TGTGCCAGCAGTTTAAGCGGGAGGGCCCCCAATGAGCAGTTCTTC. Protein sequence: CASSLSGRAPNEQFF.

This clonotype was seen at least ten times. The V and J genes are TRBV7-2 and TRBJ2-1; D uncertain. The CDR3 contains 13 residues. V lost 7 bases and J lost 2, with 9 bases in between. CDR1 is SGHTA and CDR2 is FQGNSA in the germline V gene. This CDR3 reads CASMRTTYNEQFF. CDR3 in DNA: TGTGCCAGCATGAGGACGACCTACAATGAGCAGTTCTTC. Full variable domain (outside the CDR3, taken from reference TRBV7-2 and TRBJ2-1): GAGVSQSPSNKVTEKGKDVELRCDPISGHTALYWYRQSLGQGLEFLIYFQGNSAPDKSGLPSDRFSAERTGGSVSTLTIQRTQQEDSAVYLCASMRTTYNEQFFGPGTRLTVL.

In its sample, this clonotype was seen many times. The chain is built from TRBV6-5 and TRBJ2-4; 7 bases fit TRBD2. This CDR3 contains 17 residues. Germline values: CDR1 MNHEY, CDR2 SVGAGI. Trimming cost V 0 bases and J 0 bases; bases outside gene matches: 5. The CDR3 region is CASSYSRRELAKNIQYF. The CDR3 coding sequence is TGTGCCAGCAGTTACTCGAGGCGGGAGCTAGCCAAAAACATTCAGTACTTC.

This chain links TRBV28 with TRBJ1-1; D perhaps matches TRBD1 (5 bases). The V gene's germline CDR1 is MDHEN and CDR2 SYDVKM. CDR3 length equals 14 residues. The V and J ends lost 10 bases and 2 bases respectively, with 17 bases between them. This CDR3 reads CAISLGQINTEAFF. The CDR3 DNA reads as TGTGCCATCAGCTTGGGGCAGATCAACACTGAAGCTTTCTTT.

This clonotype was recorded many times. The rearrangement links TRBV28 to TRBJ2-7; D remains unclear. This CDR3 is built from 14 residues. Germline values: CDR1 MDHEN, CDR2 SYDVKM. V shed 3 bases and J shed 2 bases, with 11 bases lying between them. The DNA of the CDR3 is TGTGCCAGCAGTTTCCCTATAACTCCCTACGAGCAGTACTTC. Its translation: CASSFPITPYEQYF.

This CDR3 reads CASSYGGGSLQKAYEQYF. In nucleotides, the CDR3 is TGTGCCAGCAGTTACGGGGGCGGGTCCCTCCAAAAGGCCTACGAGCAGTACTTC. This chain joins TRBV6-5 and TRBJ2-7, with D tentatively TRBD1 (6 bases). The CDR3 sequence is 18 residues long. The germline gives CDR1 MNHEY, CDR2 SVGAGI. Deletions cut 2 bases from V and 2 bases from J, with 22 bases between.

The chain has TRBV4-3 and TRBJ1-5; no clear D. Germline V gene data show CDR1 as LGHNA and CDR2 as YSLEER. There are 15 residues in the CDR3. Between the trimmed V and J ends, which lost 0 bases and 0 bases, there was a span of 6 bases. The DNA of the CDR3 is TGCGCCAGCAGCCAAGATCACCATAGCAATCAGCCCCAGCATTTT. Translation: CASSQDHHSNQPQHF.

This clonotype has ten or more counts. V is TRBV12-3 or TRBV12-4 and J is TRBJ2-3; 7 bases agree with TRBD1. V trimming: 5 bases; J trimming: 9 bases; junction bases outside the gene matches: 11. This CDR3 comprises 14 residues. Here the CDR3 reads CASSTSTGTVTQYF. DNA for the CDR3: TGTGCCAGCAGTACCTCGACAGGGACGGTAACGCAGTATTTT.

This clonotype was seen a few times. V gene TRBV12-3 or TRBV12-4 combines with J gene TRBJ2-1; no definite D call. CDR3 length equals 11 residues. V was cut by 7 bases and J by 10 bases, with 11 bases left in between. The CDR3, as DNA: TGTGCCAGCACCTCATTGGGGGAGCAGTTCTTC. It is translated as CASTSLGEQFF.